This T cell receptor (beta chain) emerged from a study of shared clonotypes between healthy human individuals. The study, taken as a whole, reports: Four donors shared approximately 5% of their naive CD4 clonotypes. Sampling covered blood only; tissue repertoires likely differ.

The CDR3 loop spans 15 amino acids. The V end lost 0 bases, the J end lost 3 bases, and 11 bases lay between the germline ends. Germline CDR1 reads MNHEY; CDR2 reads SVGAGI. Each subset's genomic DNA was shared equally among a number of immunoSEQ plates. TCRdb's copy holds only in-frame clones and misses some; the assay was immunoSEQ multiplex PCR. The sample consists of about 2 million clones, 90% to 95% of them appearing once. Regarding this clone: What it binds is unknown.

This sequence joins TRBV6-5 and TRBJ1-2; D call uncertain. The sample was naive CD4+ T cells sorted from blood. Subset noted: CD45RA+ positively selected. The clonotype originates from a man younger than 35 in good health. The CDR3 DNA reads as TGTGCCAGCAGTTACTCTGCGCAGGCATACTATGGCTACACCTTC. Its translation: CASSYSAQAYYGYTF.